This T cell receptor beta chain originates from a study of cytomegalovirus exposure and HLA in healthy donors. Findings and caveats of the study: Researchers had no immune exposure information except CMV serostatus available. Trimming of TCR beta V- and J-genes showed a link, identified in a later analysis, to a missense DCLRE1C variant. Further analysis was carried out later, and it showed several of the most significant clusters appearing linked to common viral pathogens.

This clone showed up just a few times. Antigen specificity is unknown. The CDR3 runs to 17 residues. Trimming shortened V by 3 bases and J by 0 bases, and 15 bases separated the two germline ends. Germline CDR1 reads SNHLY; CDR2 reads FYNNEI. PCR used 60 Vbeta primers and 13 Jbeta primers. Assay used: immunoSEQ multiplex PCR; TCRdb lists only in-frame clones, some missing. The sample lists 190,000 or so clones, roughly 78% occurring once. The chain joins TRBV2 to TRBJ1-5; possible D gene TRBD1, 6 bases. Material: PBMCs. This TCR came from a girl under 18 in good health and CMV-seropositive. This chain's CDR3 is CASSDRGRGLSNQPQHF. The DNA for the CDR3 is TGTGCCAGCAGTGACCGTGGCAGGGGCCTTAGCAATCAGCCCCAGCATTTT.